This T cell receptor (beta chain) was sequenced during a study of blood T cell repertoires in COVID-19. In its sample, this clone was seen a few times. Clones were sequenced by immunoSEQ multiplex PCR, and TCRdb holds only the in-frame ones, with some missing. Found here are 150,000 or so clones, roughly 88% of them singletons; the top ten hold about a tenth. Germline assignment: CDR1 SGHDN and CDR2 FVKESK. V lost 1 base and J lost 10; bases outside the gene matches: 4. This CDR3 comprises 14 residues. This chain uses TRBV14 with TRBJ1-6; 7 nucleotides match TRBD1. This clonotype was obtained from a man in his fifties with acute or convalescent COVID-19. Sequenced: peripheral blood. The CDR3 sequence: CASSQVTGKSPLHF. CDR3 sequence (DNA): TGTGCCAGCAGCCAAGTGACAGGGAAATCACCCCTCCACTTT.